Listed below are T cell receptor beta chains from one sample, sequenced in a study of blood T cells in healthy people across ages. TCRdb re-called the 5' RACE reads with MiXCR, one entry per CDR3 protein. This sample yields approximately 690,000 distinct CDR3 sequences, of which 45% to 65% are seen a single time; around 37% belongs to the top ten. Sequences were obtained from blood. The receptors stem from a man aged 55 to 70 in good health. The CDR3 runs from the conserved cysteine through the conserved F or W. The D gene is left open where the match is weak.

cdr3_aa,cdr3_length,j_call,v_call,d_call
CASTLDSGEGSEQYF,15,TRBJ2-4,TRBV12-3/TRBV12-4,.
CASDKQAPGAKNIQYF,16,TRBJ2-4,TRBV2,.
CASSPTSGGADTQYF,15,TRBJ2-3,TRBV7-2,TRBD2
CSAIKSGGHNEQFF,14,TRBJ2-1,TRBV20-1,TRBD2
CASVPEGEVEASTDTQYF,18,TRBJ2-3,TRBV21-1,.
CASSPRGTGYEQYF,14,TRBJ2-7,TRBV9,TRBD1
CSVRTTGSYEQYF,13,TRBJ2-7,TRBV29-1,.
CASSQDVRHGETQYF,15,TRBJ2-5,TRBV3-1,.
CASSLDWSYNEQFF,14,TRBJ2-1,TRBV5-1,.
CASRRPNQPQHF,12,TRBJ1-5,TRBV6-5,.
CSVEMGQGAGYEQYF,15,TRBJ2-7,TRBV29-1,TRBD1
CASKAGDTPYEQYF,14,.,TRBV28,.
CASSFKRGGYGELFF,15,TRBJ2-2,TRBV11-2,TRBD2
CASSFLELGETQYF,14,TRBJ2-5,TRBV11-1,.
CASSPDSRTDTQYF,14,TRBJ2-3,TRBV5-1,.
CASSYSTGTGDGYTF,15,TRBJ1-2,TRBV6-6,TRBD1
CASSLALMGLNEQYF,15,.,TRBV12-3/TRBV12-4,.
CASSLATAGANVLTF,15,TRBJ2-6,TRBV5-1,.
CASTMTGRNTEAFF,14,TRBJ1-1,TRBV12-3/TRBV12-4,TRBD1
CASSQSGGPRNTEAFF,16,TRBJ1-1,TRBV25-1,.
CSAREGVPGVLYEQFF,16,TRBJ2-1,TRBV20-1,.
CSASQTGFEQYF,12,.,TRBV20-1,TRBD1
CASSGLAGGYEQFF,14,TRBJ2-1,TRBV5-1,TRBD2
CASSRNVGGEQYF,13,TRBJ2-7,TRBV7-7,.
CASSLDQLGGGGTEAFF,17,TRBJ1-1,TRBV5-1,.
CASSEGGTGGSGELFF,16,TRBJ2-2,TRBV2,TRBD1
CASSLTGWRPQHF,13,TRBJ1-5,TRBV12-3/TRBV12-4,TRBD1
CSADPGTDTDTQYF,14,TRBJ2-3,TRBV20-1,TRBD1
CASSKDRGHGYTF,13,TRBJ1-2,TRBV27,TRBD1
CASSPLGLLENVQFF,15,TRBJ2-1,TRBV7-9,.
CASSLGAVNTDTQYF,15,TRBJ2-3,TRBV28,.
CASSFSSGLGMRGRGDTQYF,20,TRBJ2-3,TRBV11-2,TRBD2
CASSSRTSGVTDTQYF,16,TRBJ2-3,TRBV7-2,TRBD2
CASTSGVLAKNIQYF,15,TRBJ2-4,TRBV6-6,TRBD2
CASSVTVGSYEQYF,14,TRBJ2-7,TRBV6-5,.
CASSQGLQGSEKLFF,15,TRBJ1-4,TRBV3-1,.
CSVDKRQGVNTIYF,14,TRBJ1-3,TRBV29-1,TRBD1
CASSPRTSGGAGNEQFF,17,TRBJ2-1,TRBV12-3/TRBV12-4,TRBD2
CASSPTPLPYIQYF,14,.,TRBV28,.
CASRGQWGTQYF,12,TRBJ2-5,TRBV28,TRBD1
CASSRDPPEYF,11,TRBJ2-5,TRBV13,.
CASSSQGRGTGELFF,15,TRBJ2-2,TRBV5-7,.
CATQQGGKETQYF,13,TRBJ2-5,TRBV28,.
CATSGPGTGGYGYTF,15,TRBJ1-2,TRBV24-1,TRBD1
CASSVGQGDEQFF,13,TRBJ2-1,TRBV7-7,TRBD1
CASSGIGQGSIYTF,14,TRBJ1-2,TRBV2,.
CASSPPGGLADTEELFF,17,TRBJ2-2,TRBV4-1,TRBD2
CASSEHRDTNSYEQYF,16,TRBJ2-7,TRBV10-2,.
CSVGTSGDTGELFF,14,TRBJ2-2,TRBV29-1,TRBD2
CSARMGQGGSYEQYF,15,TRBJ2-7,TRBV20-1,TRBD1
CSVFGVAGALNENGYTF,17,TRBJ1-2,TRBV29-1,.
CHTGVQETQYF,11,TRBJ2-5,TRBV3-1,TRBD1
CSARGRGTDEKLFF,14,TRBJ1-4,TRBV20-1,.
CASSPLGGWYGYTF,14,TRBJ1-2,TRBV7-9,.
CAIKSDRVGEKLFF,14,TRBJ1-4,TRBV10-3,TRBD1
CATTLRGFTEAFF,13,TRBJ1-1,TRBV15,.
CASSQESFGETQYF,14,TRBJ2-5,TRBV4-1,.
CASSLLTRLAHNNEQFF,17,TRBJ2-1,TRBV11-2,.